The source of this TCR beta chain is a study of T cell changes during pregnancy in multiple sclerosis. The germline gives CDR1 MDHEN, CDR2 SYDVKM. V was trimmed by 5 bases and J by 11 bases, leaving 19 bases between them. This CDR3 is 14 amino acids long. TCRdb's copy holds only in-frame clones and misses some; the assay was immunoSEQ multiplex PCR. The profile shows tens of thousands of clones, approximately 95% of them singletons. The receptor comes from a female donor with multiple sclerosis, enrolled in a pregnancy study. This specimen consisted of CD8+ T cells from peripheral blood mononuclear cells, obtained in the third trimester of pregnancy. V and J are TRBV28 and TRBJ2-4, with D maybe TRBD1 (6 bases). CDR3 in amino acids: CASSILRGSPFQYF. DNA of the CDR3: TGTGCCAGCAGTATTTTAAGGGGGTCTCCTTTTCAGTACTTC.